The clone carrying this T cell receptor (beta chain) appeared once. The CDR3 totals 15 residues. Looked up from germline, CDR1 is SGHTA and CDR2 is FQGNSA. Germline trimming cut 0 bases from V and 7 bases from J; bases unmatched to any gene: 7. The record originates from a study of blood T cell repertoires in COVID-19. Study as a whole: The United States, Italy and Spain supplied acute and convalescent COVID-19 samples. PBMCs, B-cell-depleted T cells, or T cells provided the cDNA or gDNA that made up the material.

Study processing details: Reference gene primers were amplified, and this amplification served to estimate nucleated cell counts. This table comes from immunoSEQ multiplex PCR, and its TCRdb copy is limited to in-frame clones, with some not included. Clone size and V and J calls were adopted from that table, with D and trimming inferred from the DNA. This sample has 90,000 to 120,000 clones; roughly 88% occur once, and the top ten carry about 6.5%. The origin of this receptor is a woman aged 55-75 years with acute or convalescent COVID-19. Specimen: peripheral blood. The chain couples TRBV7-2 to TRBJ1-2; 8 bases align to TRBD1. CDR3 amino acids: CASSLASQGALGYTF. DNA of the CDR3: TGTGCCAGCAGCTTAGCTTCCCAGGGGGCGCTTGGCTACACCTTC.